This T cell receptor (beta chain) was captured by sequencing in a study of preoperative IRX-2 immunotherapy in early breast cancer. CDR3 length: 11 amino acids. The germline CDR1 and CDR2 sequences are MNHEY and SMNVEV (reference sequence). Between the trimmed V and J ends, which lost 6 bases and 3 bases, there was a span of 6 bases. Treatment defined: preoperative locoregional IRX-2 cytokine immunotherapy. The assay was immunoSEQ multiplex PCR, and TCRdb's table has in-frame clones only and misses some. The profile covers roughly 57,000 clones, with approximately 93% appearing a single time and around 1.7% taken by the ten largest.

This clonotype was sampled from a human donor with breast cancer. This chain joins TRBV27 and TRBJ2-7; no clear D. This specimen was taken from a patient treated with IRX-2 immunotherapy. The CDR3 DNA follows: TGTGCCAGCAGGAAGGACTACGAGCAGTACTTC. This gives the protein CASRKDYEQYF.